These 32 T cell receptor beta chains were all obtained from the same sample, sequenced in a study of shared clonotypes between healthy human individuals. The method was immunoSEQ multiplex PCR; TCRdb's version includes in-frame clones alone and lacks a portion of them. The sample contains some 2,000,000 clones, 95% of which appear only once. The sample was naive CD4+ T cells sorted from blood. The subset denotes: CD45RA+ positively selected. The receptors were gathered from a man younger than 35 in good health.

The chain is built from TRBV11-2 and TRBJ2-1; 9 bases are a match to TRBD1. Losses at the gene ends were 5 bases for V and 9 bases for J; bases not matched to a gene: 5. The CDR3 runs to 13 residues. Germline CDR1 is SGHAT and CDR2 is FQNNGV. CDR3 protein: CASSVDRGVEQFF. The CDR3, as DNA: TGTGCCAGCAGCGTTGACAGGGGGGTTGAGCAGTTCTTC.

The chain is built from TRBV19 and TRBJ1-2; D uncertain. The length of the CDR3 is 14 residues. Germline-derived CDR1 and CDR2 are LNHDA and SQIVND (reference sequence). V lost 1 base and J 3 bases, leaving 9 bases between the germline ends. As DNA, the CDR3 is TGTGCCAGTAGTATAGGAACTATAGACTATGGCTACACCTTC. It yields the protein CASSIGTIDYGYTF.

The rearrangement joins TRBV19 to TRBJ1-1; no clear D. The CDR3 runs to 16 residues. Trimming removed 7 bases at V and 3 bases at J, with 21 bases between. Germline V CDR1 and CDR2: LNHDA, SQIVND (reference sequence). The DNA for the CDR3 is TGTGCCAGTAAGGGTGAGAGGGAAGGCACCGACACTGAAGCTTTCTTT. Its protein product is CASKGEREGTDTEAFF.

As DNA, the CDR3 is TGTGCCAGCAGCTATGGACAGGCCAGCTCCTACGAGCAGTACTTC. Encoded protein: CASSYGQASSYEQYF. This sequence joins TRBV5-5 and TRBJ2-7, with 7 nucleotides matching TRBD1. The CDR3 is made up of 15 amino acids. Germline CDR1 SGHKS, CDR2 YYEKEE (reference sequence). Trimming at V came to 3 bases and at J to 0 bases, leaving 6 bases not matched to a gene.

The J gene is TRBJ1-4, the V gene TRBV27; 10 bases agree with TRBD1. CDR1 and CDR2 (germline): MNHEY, SMNVEV (reference sequence). CDR3 size: 15 residues. V lost 5 bases to trimming and J lost 5 bases; unmatched junction nucleotides: 5. CDR3 sequence (DNA): TGTGCCAGCAGTCCGGACAGGGGGGGAAATGAAAAACTGTTTTTT. Its translation: CASSPDRGGNEKLFF.

This clone was found once. V gene TRBV9 combines with J gene TRBJ2-2; TRBD2 might be the D (5 bases). From germline, CDR1 is SGDLS and CDR2 YYNGEE. The CDR3 extends over 14 amino acids. The V end lost 1 base, the J end lost 7 bases, and 11 bases lay between the germline ends. This CDR3 is CASSVTGSDGELFF. The CDR3 nucleotides are TGTGCCAGCAGCGTAACGGGGTCGGACGGGGAGCTGTTTTTT.

V usage is TRBV6-1 and J usage is TRBJ2-7; TRBD2 matches 8 bases. Germline values: CDR1 MNHNS, CDR2 SASEGT. The CDR3 loop spans 15 amino acids. V shed 6 bases and J 0 bases; nucleotides not matched to a gene: 7. CDR3 region: CASSLLAEGSYEQYF. CDR3 sequence (DNA): TGTGCCAGCAGCTTACTAGCGGAGGGCTCCTACGAGCAGTACTTC.

The chain carries TRBV29-1 and TRBJ2-7; tentatively, D is TRBD1 (6 bases). The CDR3 extends over 13 amino acids. V was clipped by 7 bases and J by 4 bases, with 17 bases between them. Germline CDR1 reads SQVTM; CDR2 reads ANQGSEA. The CDR3 protein is CSAAWTASYEQYF. The CDR3 coding sequence is TGCAGCGCCGCCTGGACAGCCTCGTACGAGCAGTACTTC.

The chain has TRBV6-1 and TRBJ2-1; TRBD2 agrees at 12 bases. V was clipped by 6 bases and J by 7 bases; unmatched bases: 7. CDR3 length equals 15 residues. Germline loops: CDR1 MNHNS, CDR2 SASEGT. This CDR3 is CASSPGLAGKNEQFF. As DNA, the CDR3 is TGTGCCAGCAGCCCGGGACTAGCGGGTAAAAATGAGCAGTTCTTC.

The rearrangement joins TRBV10-3 to TRBJ1-4; D may be TRBD1 (5 bases). V was cut by 7 bases and J by 1 base, with 7 bases left in between. CDR3 length equals 13 residues. Germline lookup yields CDR1 ENHRY and CDR2 SYGVKD. CDR3 loop: CAITGGTNEKLFF. DNA for the CDR3: TGTGCCATCACGGGGGGAACTAATGAAAAACTGTTTTTT.

This chain uses TRBV2 with TRBJ2-5; TRBD2 matches at 11 bases. Germline V gene lookup returns CDR1 SNHLY and CDR2 FYNNEI. Unmatched junction bases numbered 18, after V lost 11 bases and J lost 4 bases. The CDR3 contains 17 residues. The CDR3 DNA sequence: TGTGCCTCAGCGGGTAGCGGGGGGGCCAGACTTGGAGAGACCCAGTACTTC. Amino acid sequence: CASAGSGGARLGETQYF.

This rearrangement joins TRBV5-1 to TRBJ2-5; 8 bases match TRBD1. The CDR3 is 15 amino acids. V was clipped by 4 bases and J by 4 bases; unmatched bases: 9. Germline CDR1 reads SGHRS; CDR2 reads YFSETQ. The DNA of the CDR3 is TGCGCCAGCAGCGACCCAGGGGGCGCAGGAGAGACCCAGTACTTC. This codes for CASSDPGGAGETQYF.

The genes are TRBV6-1 and TRBJ2-7, with D unclear. CDR1 MNHNS and CDR2 SASEGT come from the germline V gene. Trimming shortened V by 2 bases and J by 0 bases, and 5 bases separated the two germline ends. The CDR3 is 13 amino acids. The CDR3 coding sequence is TGTGCCAGCAGTGAACCGGGCTCCTACGAGCAGTACTTC. Translation gives CASSEPGSYEQYF.

The rearrangement uses TRBV6-4 and TRBJ1-4; D remains unclear. V was trimmed by 6 bases and J by 0 bases, leaving 11 bases between them. The CDR3 covers 15 residues. The germline V gene encodes CDR1 MRHNA and CDR2 SNTAGT. This CDR3 is CASRPGISTNEKLFF. In nucleotides, the CDR3 is TGTGCCAGCAGGCCCGGGATCTCAACTAATGAAAAACTGTTTTTT.

The chain links TRBV30 to TRBJ1-1, with TRBD1 identical over 7 bases. CDR3 size: 11 residues. Germline V gene data show CDR1 as GTSNPN and CDR2 as SVGIG (reference sequence). The V gene end was trimmed by 5 bases and the J gene end by 6 bases; junction bases not matched to a gene: 3. The CDR3 nucleotides read TGTGCCTGGGTCCAGGGGGCTGAAGCTTTCTTT. It is translated as CAWVQGAEAFF.

The rearrangement links TRBV18 to TRBJ2-1; D is undetermined. The CDR3 length is 14 residues. Between the trimmed V and J ends, which lost 4 bases and 3 bases, there was a span of 10 bases. Germline V gene lookup returns CDR1 KGHSH and CDR2 LQKENI. The CDR3 coding sequence is TGTGCCAGCTCACGTGGGCCGCTCTACAATGAGCAGTTCTTC. Protein sequence: CASSRGPLYNEQFF.

The chain joins TRBV30 to TRBJ2-3, with D perhaps TRBD2 (5 bases). Germline CDR1 and CDR2: GTSNPN and SVGIG (reference sequence). This CDR3 contains 15 residues. V shed 2 bases and J shed 1 base, with 13 bases lying between them. Here the CDR3 reads CAWSRGLEGTDTQYF. The CDR3 DNA reads as TGTGCCTGGAGTCGCGGACTCGAGGGCACAGATACGCAGTATTTT.

The chain joins TRBV19 to TRBJ1-1; no clear D. The V end was cut by 4 bases, the J end by 5 bases, with 11 bases between. The CDR3 spans 13 residues. Germline V gives CDR1 LNHDA, CDR2 SQIVND (reference sequence). The CDR3 nucleotides are TGTGCCAGTAGTAGAAAAGCTGCGACTGAAGCTTTCTTT. This sequence encodes CASSRKAATEAFF.

V and J are TRBV18 and TRBJ1-2; no definite D call. The ends were cut back, 2 bases at V and 4 bases at J, with 14 bases in the middle. Germline V gives CDR1 KGHSH, CDR2 LQKENI. CDR3 size: 15 residues. CDR3 in amino acids: CASSPYNLDSYGYTF. The CDR3 nucleotides read TGTGCCAGCTCACCATACAACTTAGACTCCTATGGCTACACCTTC.

About this clone itself: Other DNA sequences of this sample code for an identical CDR3. The chain combines TRBV9 with TRBJ1-3, with D tentatively TRBD1 (5 bases). This CDR3 has 16 amino acids. The V end was cut by 2 bases, the J end by 3 bases, with 15 bases between. Germline V CDR1 and CDR2: SGDLS, YYNGEE. CDR3 protein: CASSVGLGTDGNTIYF. The CDR3 DNA reads TGTGCCAGCAGCGTGGGGCTCGGGACGGATGGAAACACCATATATTTT.

This sequence joins TRBV14 and TRBJ2-5; no clear D gene. Trimming took off 4 bases at V and 5 bases at J, with 26 bases between the two ends. This CDR3 spans 18 amino acids. Germline V gene lookup returns CDR1 SGHDN and CDR2 FVKESK. CDR3 bases: TGTGCCAGCAGCCCAGCTCGTGGTGGCAGTTCTTCAAGGGAGACCCAGTACTTC. Protein sequence: CASSPARGGSSSRETQYF.

The gene calls are TRBV5-6 and TRBJ2-7; 9 positions match TRBD2. The CDR3 contains 18 residues. V gave up 3 bases and J gave up 2 bases; unmatched junction bases: 15. CDR1 is SGHDT, CDR2 YYEEEE, per germline. The CDR3 region has the DNA TGTGCCAGCAGCTCCGGAGGTGCGGGAGGGCCCGGCCCCTACGAGCAGTACTTC. Protein product: CASSSGGAGGPGPYEQYF.

The rearrangement uses TRBV5-6 and TRBJ1-2, with 7 bases identical to TRBD1. V lost 2 bases and J lost 5; bases outside the gene matches: 3. This CDR3 has 13 amino acids. Germline CDR1 is SGHDT and CDR2 is YYEEEE. The CDR3 sequence is CASSLLQGYGYTF. The CDR3 bases are TGTGCCAGCAGCTTATTACAGGGGTATGGCTACACCTTC.

This clone was picked up one time. This chain joins TRBV14 and TRBJ1-1, with unresolved D. CDR1 SGHDN and CDR2 FVKESK come from the germline V gene. V gave up 6 bases and J gave up 0 bases, with 8 bases separating them. This CDR3 comprises 13 residues. CDR3 DNA: TGTGCCAGCAGAGCAGCTATGAACACTGAAGCTTTCTTT. Translated, it gives CASRAAMNTEAFF.

V gene TRBV6-1 combines with J gene TRBJ1-2, with D maybe TRBD1 (5 bases). There are 11 residues in the CDR3. Trimming removed 7 bases at V and 4 bases at J, with 7 bases between. Germline V gives CDR1 MNHNS, CDR2 SASEGT. This CDR3 is CASIQGYGYTF. The DNA for the CDR3 is TGTGCCAGCATCCAGGGCTATGGCTACACCTTC.

The rearrangement uses TRBV18 and TRBJ1-2; TRBD1 matches 7 bases. The germline V gene has CDR1 KGHSH and CDR2 LQKENI. Losses at the gene ends were 2 bases for V and 8 bases for J; bases not matched to a gene: 11. The CDR3 runs to 15 residues. CDR3 DNA sequence: TGTGCCAGCTCACCAAATGAGGGGGCGCAGGAGGGCTACACCTTC. Its translation is CASSPNEGAQEGYTF.

V usage is TRBV27 and J usage is TRBJ2-5; possible D gene TRBD2, 6 bases. CDR1 is MNHEY, CDR2 SMNVEV, per germline (reference sequence). This CDR3 is 13 amino acids long. Between the trimmed V and J ends, which lost 3 bases and 7 bases, there was a span of 12 bases. The CDR3: CASSLGGLGTQYF. The CDR3 nucleotides read TGTGCCAGCAGTTTGGGGGGTTTAGGGACCCAGTACTTC.

This chain joins TRBV14 and TRBJ2-7, with D possibly being TRBD1 (5 bases). Germline assignment: CDR1 SGHDN and CDR2 FVKESK. The V gene lost 4 bases and the J gene lost 7 bases, with 14 bases spanning the gap. The CDR3 sequence is 13 residues long. The CDR3 spells CASSPQGPWEQYF. Here the CDR3 DNA reads TGTGCCAGCAGCCCTCAGGGCCCTTGGGAGCAGTACTTC.

The rearrangement joins TRBV7-3 to TRBJ2-1; D gene uncertain. The CDR3 is made up of 14 amino acids. Germline values: CDR1 SGHTA, CDR2 FQGTGA. Trimming stripped 8 bases from V and 1 base from J, with 12 bases between. The chain's CDR3 is CASSSGGSYNEQFF. Written as DNA, the CDR3 is TGTGCCAGCTCATCGGGCGGTTCCTACAATGAGCAGTTCTTC.

The CDR3 loop is CASSVDPTGVYEQYF. The CDR3 coding sequence is TGTGCCAGCAGCGTAGACCCTACAGGGGTCTACGAGCAGTACTTC. The chain combines TRBV9 with TRBJ2-7, with 7 bases fitting TRBD1. Germline CDR1 and CDR2: SGDLS and YYNGEE. The junction had 6 bases not matched to a gene; V was cut back by 0 bases and J by 3 bases. This CDR3 is built from 15 residues.

J is TRBJ1-5 and V is TRBV5-4, with unresolved D. The CDR3 extends over 14 amino acids. V was trimmed by 0 bases and J by 0 bases, leaving 4 bases between them. Germline V gene data show CDR1 as SGHNT and CDR2 as YYREEE (reference sequence). Here the CDR3 reads CASSLVSSNQPQHF. CDR3 DNA sequence: TGTGCCAGCAGCTTGGTCAGTAGCAATCAGCCCCAGCATTTT.

In DNA, the CDR3 is TGTGCCAGCAGCTTAGAGGGACTAGCGGCCTACGAGCAGTACTTC. It specifies CASSLEGLAAYEQYF. This chain connects TRBV7-2 to TRBJ2-7; 11 positions agree with TRBD2. CDR1 is SGHTA, CDR2 FQGNSA, per germline. This CDR3 has 15 residues. The junction had 1 base not matched to a gene; V was cut back by 1 base and J by 2 bases.